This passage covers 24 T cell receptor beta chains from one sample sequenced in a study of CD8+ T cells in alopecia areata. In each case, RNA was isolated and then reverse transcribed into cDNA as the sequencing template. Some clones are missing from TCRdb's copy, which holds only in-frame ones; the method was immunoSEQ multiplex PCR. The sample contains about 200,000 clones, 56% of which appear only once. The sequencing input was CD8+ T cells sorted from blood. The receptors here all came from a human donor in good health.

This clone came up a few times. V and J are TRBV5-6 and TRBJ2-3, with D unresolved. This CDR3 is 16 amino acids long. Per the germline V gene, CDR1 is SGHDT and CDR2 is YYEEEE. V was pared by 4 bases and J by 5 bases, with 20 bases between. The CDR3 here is CASSLGIAPSGDTQYF. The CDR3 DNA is TGTGCCAGCAGCCTCGGTATAGCTCCCTCGGGAGATACGCAGTATTTT.

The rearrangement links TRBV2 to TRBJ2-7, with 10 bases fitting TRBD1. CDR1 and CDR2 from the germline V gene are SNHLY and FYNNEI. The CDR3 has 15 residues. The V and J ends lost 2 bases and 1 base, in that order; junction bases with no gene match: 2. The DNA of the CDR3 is TGTGCCAGCAGTGAAAGGGGACAGGGGTCCTACGAGCAGTACTTC. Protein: CASSERGQGSYEQYF.

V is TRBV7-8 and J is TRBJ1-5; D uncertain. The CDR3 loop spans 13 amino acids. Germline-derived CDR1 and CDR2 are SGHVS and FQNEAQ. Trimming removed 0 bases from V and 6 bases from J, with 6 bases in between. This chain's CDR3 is CASSLAGIQPQHF. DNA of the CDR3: TGTGCCAGCAGCTTAGCGGGAATTCAGCCCCAGCATTTT.

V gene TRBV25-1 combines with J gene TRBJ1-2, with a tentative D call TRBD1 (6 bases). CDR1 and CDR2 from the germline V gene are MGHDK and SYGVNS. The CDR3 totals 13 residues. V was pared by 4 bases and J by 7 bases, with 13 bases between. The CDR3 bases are TGTGCCAGCAGTGCTGGGACACAAGGTGGCTACACCTTC. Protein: CASSAGTQGGYTF.

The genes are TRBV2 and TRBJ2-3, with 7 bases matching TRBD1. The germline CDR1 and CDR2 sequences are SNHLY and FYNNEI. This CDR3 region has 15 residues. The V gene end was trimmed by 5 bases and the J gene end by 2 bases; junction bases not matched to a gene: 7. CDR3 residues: CASSPRDSPTDTQYF. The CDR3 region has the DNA TGTGCCAGCAGTCCCCGGGACAGTCCCACAGATACGCAGTATTTT. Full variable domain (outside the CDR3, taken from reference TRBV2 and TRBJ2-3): EPEVTQTPSHQVTQMGQEVILRCVPISNHLYFYWYRQILGQKVEFLVSFYNNEISEKSEIFDDQFSVERPDGSNFTLKIRSTKLEDSAMYFCASSPRDSPTDTQYFGPGTRLTVL.

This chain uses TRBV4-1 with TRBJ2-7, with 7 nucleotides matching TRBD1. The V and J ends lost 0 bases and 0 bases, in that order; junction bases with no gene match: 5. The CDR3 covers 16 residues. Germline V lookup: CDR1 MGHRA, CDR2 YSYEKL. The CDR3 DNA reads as TGCGCCAGCAGCCAAGAAGCTCGGGACAGCTCCTACGAGCAGTACTTC. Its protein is CASSQEARDSSYEQYF.

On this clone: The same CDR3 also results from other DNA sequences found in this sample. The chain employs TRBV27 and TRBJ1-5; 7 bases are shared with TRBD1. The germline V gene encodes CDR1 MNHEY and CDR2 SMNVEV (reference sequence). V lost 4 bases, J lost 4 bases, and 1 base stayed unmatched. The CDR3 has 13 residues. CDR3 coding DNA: TGTGCCAGCAGTTCGACAGGGAATCAGCCCCAGCATTTT. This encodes CASSSTGNQPQHF.

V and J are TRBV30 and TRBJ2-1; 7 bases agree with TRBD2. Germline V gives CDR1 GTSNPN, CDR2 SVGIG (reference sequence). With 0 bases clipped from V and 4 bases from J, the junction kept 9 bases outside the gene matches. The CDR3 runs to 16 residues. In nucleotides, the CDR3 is TGTGCCTGGAGTGTATGGCCTAGCGGCAATTACAATGAGCAGTTCTTC. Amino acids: CAWSVWPSGNYNEQFF.

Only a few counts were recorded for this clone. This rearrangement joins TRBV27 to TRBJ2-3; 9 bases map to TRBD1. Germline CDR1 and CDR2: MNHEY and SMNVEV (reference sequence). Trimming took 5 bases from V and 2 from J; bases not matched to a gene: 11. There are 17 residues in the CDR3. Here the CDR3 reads CASSARGDRAYTDTQYF. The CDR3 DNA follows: TGTGCCAGCAGTGCAAGGGGGGACAGGGCCTACACAGATACGCAGTATTTT.

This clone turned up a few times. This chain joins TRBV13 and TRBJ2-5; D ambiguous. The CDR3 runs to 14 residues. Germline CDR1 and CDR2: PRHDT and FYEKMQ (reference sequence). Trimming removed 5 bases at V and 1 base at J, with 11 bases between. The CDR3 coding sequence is TGTGCCAGCAGCCCCTGGGTCCGCCAAGAGACCCAGTACTTC. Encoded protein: CASSPWVRQETQYF.

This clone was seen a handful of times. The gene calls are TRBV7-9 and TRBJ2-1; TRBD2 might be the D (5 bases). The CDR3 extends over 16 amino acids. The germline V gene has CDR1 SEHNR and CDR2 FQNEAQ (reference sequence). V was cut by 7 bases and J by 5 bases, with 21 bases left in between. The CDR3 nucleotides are TGTGCCAGCACCCTACGGAAAGGGTTTAGCGACAATGAGCAGTTCTTC. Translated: CASTLRKGFSDNEQFF. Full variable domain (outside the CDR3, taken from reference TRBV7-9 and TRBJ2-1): DTGVSQNPRHKITKRGQNVTFRCDPISEHNRLYWYRQTLGQGPEFLTYFQNEAQLEKSRLLSDRFSAERPKGSFSTLEIQRTEQGDSAMYLCASTLRKGFSDNEQFFGPGTRLTVL.

The CDR3: CASGLVGGSYEQYF. The CDR3 DNA sequence: TGTGCTAGTGGTTTGGTAGGAGGCTCCTACGAGCAGTACTTC. V is TRBV12-5 and J is TRBJ2-7, with D perhaps matching TRBD2 (5 bases). Trimming took 0 bases from V and 0 from J, leaving 6 bases between them. Germline CDR1 and CDR2: LGHNT and FRNRAP. The CDR3 covers 14 residues.

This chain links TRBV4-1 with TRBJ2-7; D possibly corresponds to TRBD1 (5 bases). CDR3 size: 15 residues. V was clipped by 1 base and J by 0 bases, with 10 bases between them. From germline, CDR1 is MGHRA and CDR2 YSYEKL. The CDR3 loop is CASSQVPGPSYEQYF. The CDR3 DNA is TGCGCCAGCAGCCAAGTCCCAGGGCCCTCCTACGAGCAGTACTTC.

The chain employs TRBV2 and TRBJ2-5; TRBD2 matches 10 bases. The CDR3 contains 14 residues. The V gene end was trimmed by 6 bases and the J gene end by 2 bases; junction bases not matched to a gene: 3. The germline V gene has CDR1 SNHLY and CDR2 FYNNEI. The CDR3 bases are TGTGCCAGCAGCGGACTAGCGGAGCAAGAGACCCAGTACTTC. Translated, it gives CASSGLAEQETQYF.

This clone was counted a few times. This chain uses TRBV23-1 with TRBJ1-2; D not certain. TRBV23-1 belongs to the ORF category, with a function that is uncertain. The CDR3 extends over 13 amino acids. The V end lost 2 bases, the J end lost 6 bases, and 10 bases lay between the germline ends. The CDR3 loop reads CASSQGFINGYTF. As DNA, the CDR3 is TGCGCCAGCAGTCAAGGGTTTATAAATGGCTACACCTTC.

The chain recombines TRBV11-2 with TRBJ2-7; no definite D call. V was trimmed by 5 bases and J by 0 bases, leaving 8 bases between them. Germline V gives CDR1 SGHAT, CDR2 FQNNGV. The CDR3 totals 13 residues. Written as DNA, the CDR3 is TGTGCCAGCAGCCCCTCGTCCTCCTACGAGCAGTACTTC. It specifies CASSPSSSYEQYF. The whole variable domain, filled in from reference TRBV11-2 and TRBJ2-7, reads EAGVAQSPRYKIIEKRQSVAFWCNPISGHATLYWYQQILGQGPKLLIQFQNNGVVDDSQLPKDRFSAERLKGVDSTLKIQPAKLEDSAVYLCASSPSSSYEQYFGPGTRLTVT.

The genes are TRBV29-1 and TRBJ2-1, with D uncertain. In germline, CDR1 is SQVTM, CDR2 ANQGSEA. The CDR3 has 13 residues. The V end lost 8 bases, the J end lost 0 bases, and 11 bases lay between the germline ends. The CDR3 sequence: CSPVLSSYNEQFF. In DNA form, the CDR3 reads TGCAGCCCGGTTTTGAGCTCCTACAATGAGCAGTTCTTC.

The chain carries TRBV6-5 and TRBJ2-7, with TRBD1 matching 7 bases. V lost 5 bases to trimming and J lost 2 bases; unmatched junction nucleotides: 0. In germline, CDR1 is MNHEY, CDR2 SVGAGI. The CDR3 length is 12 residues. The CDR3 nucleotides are TGTGCCAGCAGTCAGGGGGCCTACGAGCAGTACTTC. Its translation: CASSQGAYEQYF.

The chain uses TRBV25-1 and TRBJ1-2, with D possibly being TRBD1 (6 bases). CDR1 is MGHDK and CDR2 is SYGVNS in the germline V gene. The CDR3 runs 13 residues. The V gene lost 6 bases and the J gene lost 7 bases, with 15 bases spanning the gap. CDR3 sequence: CASRGGQGGGYTF. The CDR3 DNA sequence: TGTGCCAGCAGGGGGGGGCAGGGTGGTGGCTACACCTTC.

The chain's CDR3 is CATSRDGEANQPQHF. CDR3 DNA: TGTGCCACCAGCAGAGATGGGGAAGCCAATCAGCCCCAGCATTTT. The rearrangement joins TRBV15 to TRBJ1-5; D call uncertain. CDR1 and CDR2 from the germline V gene are LNHNV and YYDKDF (reference sequence). This CDR3 region has 15 residues. The ends were cut back, 0 bases at V and 3 bases at J, with 9 bases in the middle.

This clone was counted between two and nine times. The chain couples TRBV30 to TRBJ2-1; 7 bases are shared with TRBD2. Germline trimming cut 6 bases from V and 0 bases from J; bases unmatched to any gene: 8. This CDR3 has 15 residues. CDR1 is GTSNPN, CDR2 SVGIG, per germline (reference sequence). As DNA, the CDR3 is TGTGCCTGTTTCCGGGACTATGCCTCCTACAATGAGCAGTTCTTC. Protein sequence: CACFRDYASYNEQFF.

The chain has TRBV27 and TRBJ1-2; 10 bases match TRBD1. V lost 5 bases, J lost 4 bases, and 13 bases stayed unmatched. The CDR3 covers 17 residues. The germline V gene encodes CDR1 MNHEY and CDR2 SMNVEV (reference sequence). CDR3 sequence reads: CASSPDRGVNIGYGYTF. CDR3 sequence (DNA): TGTGCCAGCAGTCCGGACAGGGGGGTGAATATAGGCTATGGCTACACCTTC.

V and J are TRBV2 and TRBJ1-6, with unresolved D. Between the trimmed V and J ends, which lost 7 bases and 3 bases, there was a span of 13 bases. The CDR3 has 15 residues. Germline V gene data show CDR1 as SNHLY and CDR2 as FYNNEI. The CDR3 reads CASKDGDLYNSPLHF. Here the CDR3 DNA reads TGTGCCAGCAAGGACGGAGACCTCTATAATTCACCCCTCCACTTT.

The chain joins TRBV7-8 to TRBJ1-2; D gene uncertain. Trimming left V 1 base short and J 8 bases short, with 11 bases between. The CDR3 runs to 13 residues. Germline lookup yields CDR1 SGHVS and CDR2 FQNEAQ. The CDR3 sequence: CASSLVQGEGYTF. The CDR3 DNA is TGTGCCAGCAGCTTAGTCCAAGGTGAAGGCTACACCTTC.